A selection of T cell receptor beta chains follows, all from one sample in a study of siplizumab effects on memory and regulatory T cells. Assay: immunoSEQ multiplex PCR; the TCRdb copy retains only in-frame clones and omits some. The table includes around 100,000 clones, 80% to 95% detected once. Sequencing used non-Treg CD4+ T cells sorted from blood. These receptors were taken from a human donor in good health. Both conserved end residues are part of each CDR3. The D gene is left open where the match is weak.

J gene	D gene	V gene	CDR3 DNA	CDR3 protein
TRBJ2-1	TRBD1	TRBV5-1	TGCGCCAGCAGCTTGGGCGGGGCAGGGGGCGATGAGCAGTTCTTC	CASSLGGAGGDEQFF
TRBJ2-3	TRBD1	TRBV4-1	TGCGCCAGCAGCCACCCGGGACAGGGGACAGATACGCAGTATTTT	CASSHPGQGTDTQYF
TRBJ2-5	.	TRBV30	TGTGCCTCTAATCCCCTACTGTCGGGGGAGGAGACCCAGTACTTC	CASNPLLSGEETQYF
TRBJ1-6	.	TRBV5-5	TGTGCCAGCAGTTTCCTCCTGGGGTCGGGCTCACCCCTCCACTTT	CASSFLLGSGSPLHF
TRBJ2-2	.	TRBV10-3	TGTGCCATCAGTTCGACGGACAGGAACACCGGGGAGCTGTTTTTT	CAISSTDRNTGELFF
TRBJ1-2	.	TRBV21-1	TGTGCCAGCAGCAAAGTAGGGGGAAACTATGGCTACACCTTC	CASSKVGGNYGYTF
TRBJ2-1	.	TRBV19	TGTGCCAGTAGCAACCCCGATGTCTCCTACAATGAGCAGTTCTTC	CASSNPDVSYNEQFF
TRBJ2-1	.	TRBV2	TGTGCCAGCAGTGAAGAAGGGGATTTCACCTACAATGAGCAGTTCTTC	CASSEEGDFTYNEQFF
TRBJ2-2	TRBD2	TRBV25-1	TGTGCCAGCAGTGAATCCCCGACTAGCGGGATGTACGTCGGGGAGCTGTTTTTT	CASSESPTSGMYVGELFF
TRBJ1-1	.	TRBV5-1	TGCGCCAGCAGCTTGGTGGCCAGGGGACGTGGTGAAGCTTTCTTT	CASSLVARGRGEAFF
TRBJ2-6	.	TRBV9	TGTGCCAGCAGCGGGGTTCTAAATACTGGGGCCAACGTCCTGACTTTC	CASSGVLNTGANVLTF
TRBJ2-4	TRBD2	TRBV19	TGTGCCAGTAGTATAGGGACTAGCGGGGGGATAGCCAAAAACATTCAGTACTTC	CASSIGTSGGIAKNIQYF
TRBJ1-2	.	TRBV6-5	TGTGCCAGCAGTTACTCGACGGGCGTATGGTATGGCTACACCTTC	CASSYSTGVWYGYTF
TRBJ1-1	TRBD1	TRBV7-3	TGTGCCAGCAGCCCTGGACAGGGTAGAATCACTGAAGCTTTCTTT	CASSPGQGRITEAFF
TRBJ1-2	TRBD1	TRBV11-2	TGTGCCAGCAGTCGGACAGGGTCCTTCGGCTACACCTTC	CASSRTGSFGYTF
TRBJ1-1	TRBD1	TRBV27	TGTGCCAGCAGTAGACTACAGGGGGAGTATACTGAAGCTTTCTTT	CASSRLQGEYTEAFF
TRBJ1-2	.	TRBV7-2	TGTGCCAGCAGCTTAGTCTCTTGGACAGAAGGCTACACCTTC	CASSLVSWTEGYTF
TRBJ2-3	.	TRBV19	TGTGCCAGTAGTATAGGGCCCGGGTTCACAGATACGCAGTATTTT	CASSIGPGFTDTQYF